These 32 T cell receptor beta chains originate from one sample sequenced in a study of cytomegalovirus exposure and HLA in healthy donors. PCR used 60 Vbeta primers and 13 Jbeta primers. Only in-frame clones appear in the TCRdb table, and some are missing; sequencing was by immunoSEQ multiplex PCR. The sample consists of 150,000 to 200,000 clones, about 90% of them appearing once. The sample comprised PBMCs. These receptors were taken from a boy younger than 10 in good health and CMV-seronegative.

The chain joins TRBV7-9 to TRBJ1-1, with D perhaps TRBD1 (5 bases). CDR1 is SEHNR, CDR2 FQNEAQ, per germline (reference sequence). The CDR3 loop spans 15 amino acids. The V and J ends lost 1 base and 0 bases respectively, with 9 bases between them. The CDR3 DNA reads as TGTGCCAGCAGCTTAGGTGGCAGGGTGAACACTGAAGCTTTCTTT. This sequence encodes CASSLGGRVNTEAFF.

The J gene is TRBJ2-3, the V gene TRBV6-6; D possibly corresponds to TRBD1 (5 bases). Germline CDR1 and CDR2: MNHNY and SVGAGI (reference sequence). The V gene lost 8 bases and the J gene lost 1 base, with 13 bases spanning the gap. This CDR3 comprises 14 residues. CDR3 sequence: CASLGSRGTDTQYF. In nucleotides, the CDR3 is TGTGCCAGCCTTGGAAGCAGGGGCACAGATACGCAGTATTTT.

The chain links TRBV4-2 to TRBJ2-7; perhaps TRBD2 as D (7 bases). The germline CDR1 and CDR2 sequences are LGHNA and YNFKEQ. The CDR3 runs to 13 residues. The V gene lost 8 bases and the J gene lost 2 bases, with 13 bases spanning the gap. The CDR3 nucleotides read TGTGCCAGCTCCCCCGGGGGGCCCTACGAGCAGTACTTC. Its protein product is CASSPGGPYEQYF.

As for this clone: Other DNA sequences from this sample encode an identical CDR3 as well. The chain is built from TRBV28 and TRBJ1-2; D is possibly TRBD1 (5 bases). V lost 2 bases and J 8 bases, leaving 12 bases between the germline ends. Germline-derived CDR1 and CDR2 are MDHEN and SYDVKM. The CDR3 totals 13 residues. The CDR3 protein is CASSLGGGNGYTF. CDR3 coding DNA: TGTGCCAGCAGTTTAGGGGGGGGAAACGGCTACACCTTC.

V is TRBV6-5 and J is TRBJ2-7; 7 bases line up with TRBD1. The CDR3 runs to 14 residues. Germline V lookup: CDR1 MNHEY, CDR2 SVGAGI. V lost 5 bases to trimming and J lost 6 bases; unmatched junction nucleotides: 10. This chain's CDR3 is CASSTGQVSIEQYF. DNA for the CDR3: TGTGCCAGCAGTACCGGACAGGTTTCGATCGAGCAGTACTTC.

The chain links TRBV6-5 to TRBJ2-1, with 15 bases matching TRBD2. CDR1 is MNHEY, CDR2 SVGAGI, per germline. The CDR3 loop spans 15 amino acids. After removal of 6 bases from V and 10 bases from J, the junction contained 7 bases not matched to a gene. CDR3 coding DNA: TGTGCCAGCAGCCAGGGACTAGCGGGAGGCTGGGAGCAGTTCTTC. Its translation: CASSQGLAGGWEQFF.

The CDR3 loop is CASSVDRVNTEAFF. CDR3 DNA: TGTGCCAGCAGCGTAGACAGAGTGAACACTGAAGCTTTCTTT. The chain has TRBV9 and TRBJ1-1; D gene unclear. The CDR3 is 14 amino acids. Trimming stripped 0 bases from V and 0 bases from J, with 6 bases between. CDR1 and CDR2 from the germline V gene are SGDLS and YYNGEE.

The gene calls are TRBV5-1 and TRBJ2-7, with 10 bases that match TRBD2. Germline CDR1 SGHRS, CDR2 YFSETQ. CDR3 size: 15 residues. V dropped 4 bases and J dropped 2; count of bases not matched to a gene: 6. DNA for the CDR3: TGCGCCAGCAGCGCCCGGACTAGCGGAACCTACGAGCAGTACTTC. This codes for CASSARTSGTYEQYF.

CDR3 sequence (DNA): TGTGCCTGGAGTACGCAGGGTAGCGGGCCCCCAGATACGCAGTATTTT. This codes for CAWSTQGSGPPDTQYF. V gene TRBV30 combines with J gene TRBJ2-3; 7 bases map to TRBD2. Germline loops: CDR1 GTSNPN, CDR2 SVGIG (reference sequence). J lost 4 bases, V lost 2 bases, and 12 bases had no gene match. CDR3 length equals 16 residues. The full variable domain, rest sourced from reference TRBV30 and TRBJ2-3, is SQTIHQWPATLVQPVGSPLSLECTVEGTSNPNLYWYRQAAGRGLQLLFYSVGIGQISSEVPQNLSASRPQDRQFILSSKKLLLSDSGFYLCAWSTQGSGPPDTQYFGPGTRLTVL.

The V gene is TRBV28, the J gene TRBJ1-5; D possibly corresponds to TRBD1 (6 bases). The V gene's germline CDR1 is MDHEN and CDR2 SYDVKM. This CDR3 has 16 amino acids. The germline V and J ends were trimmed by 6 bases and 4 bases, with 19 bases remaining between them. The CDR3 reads CASSPKGDLLNQPQHF. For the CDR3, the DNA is TGTGCCAGCAGCCCGAAGGGGGATTTACTAAATCAGCCCCAGCATTTT. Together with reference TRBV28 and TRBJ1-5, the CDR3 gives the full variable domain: DVKVTQSSRYLVKRTGEKVFLECVQDMDHENMFWYRQDPGLGLRLIYFSYDVKMKEKGDIPEGYSVSREKKERFSLILESASTNQTSMYLCASSPKGDLLNQPQHFGDGTRLSIL.

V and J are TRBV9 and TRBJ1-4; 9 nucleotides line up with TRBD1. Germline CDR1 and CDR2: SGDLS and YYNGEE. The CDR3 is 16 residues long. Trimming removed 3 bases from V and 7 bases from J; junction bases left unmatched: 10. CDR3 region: CASSGTGTGLFEKLFF. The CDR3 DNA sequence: TGTGCCAGCAGCGGAACCGGGACAGGGCTTTTTGAAAAACTGTTTTTT.

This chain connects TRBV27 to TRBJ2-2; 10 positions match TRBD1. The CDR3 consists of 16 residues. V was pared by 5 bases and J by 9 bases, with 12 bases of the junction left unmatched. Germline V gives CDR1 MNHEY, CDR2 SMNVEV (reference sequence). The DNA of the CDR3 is TGTGCCAGCAGTCCTTCGGACAGGGGGGGTCCCCGGGAGCTGTTTTTT. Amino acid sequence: CASSPSDRGGPRELFF.

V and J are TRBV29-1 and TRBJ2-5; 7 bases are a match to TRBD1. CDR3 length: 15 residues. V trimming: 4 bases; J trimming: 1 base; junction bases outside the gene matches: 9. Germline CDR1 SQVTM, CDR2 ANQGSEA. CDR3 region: CSVGATGRSQETQYF. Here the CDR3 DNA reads TGCAGCGTTGGGGCGACAGGGCGAAGCCAAGAGACCCAGTACTTC.

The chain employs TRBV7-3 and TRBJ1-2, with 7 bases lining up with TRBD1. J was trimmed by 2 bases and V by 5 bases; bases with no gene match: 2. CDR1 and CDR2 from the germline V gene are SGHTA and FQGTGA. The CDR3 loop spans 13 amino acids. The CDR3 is CASSPDRNYGYTF. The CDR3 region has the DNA TGTGCCAGCAGCCCGGACAGGAACTATGGCTACACCTTC.

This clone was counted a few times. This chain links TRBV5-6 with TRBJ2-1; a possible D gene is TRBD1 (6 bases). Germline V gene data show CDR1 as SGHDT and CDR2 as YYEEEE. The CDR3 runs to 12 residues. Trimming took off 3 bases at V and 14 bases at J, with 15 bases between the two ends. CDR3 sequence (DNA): TGTGCCAGCAGCTCTGGGGACAATCCGGAGTTCTTC. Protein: CASSSGDNPEFF.

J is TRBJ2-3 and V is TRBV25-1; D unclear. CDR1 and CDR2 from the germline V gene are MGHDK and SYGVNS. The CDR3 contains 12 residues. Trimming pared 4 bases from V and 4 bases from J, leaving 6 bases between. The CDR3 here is CASSVSADTQYF. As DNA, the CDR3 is TGTGCCAGCAGTGTATCCGCAGATACGCAGTATTTT.

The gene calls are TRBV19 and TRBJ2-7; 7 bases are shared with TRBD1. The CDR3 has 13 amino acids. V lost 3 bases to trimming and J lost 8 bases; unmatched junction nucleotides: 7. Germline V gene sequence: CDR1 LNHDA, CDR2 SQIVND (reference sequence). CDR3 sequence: CASSMWGTDQQYF. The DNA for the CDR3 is TGTGCCAGTAGTATGTGGGGGACAGACCAGCAGTACTTC. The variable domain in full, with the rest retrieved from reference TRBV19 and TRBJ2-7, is DGGITQSPKYLFRKEGQNVTLSCEQNLNHDAMYWYRQDPGQGLRLIYYSQIVNDFQKGDIAEGYSVSREKKESFPLTVTSAQKNPTAFYLCASSMWGTDQQYFGPGTRLTVT.

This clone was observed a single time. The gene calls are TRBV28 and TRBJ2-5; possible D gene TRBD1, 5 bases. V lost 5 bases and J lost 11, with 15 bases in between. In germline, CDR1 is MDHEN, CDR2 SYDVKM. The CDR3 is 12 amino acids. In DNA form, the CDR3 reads TGTGCCAGCAGTGAAGGGGTCTTTGAGCAGTACTTC. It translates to CASSEGVFEQYF.

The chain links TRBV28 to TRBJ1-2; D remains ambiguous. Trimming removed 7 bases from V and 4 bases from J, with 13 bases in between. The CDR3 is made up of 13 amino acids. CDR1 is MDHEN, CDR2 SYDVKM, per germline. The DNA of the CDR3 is TGTGCCAGCAATTCCAGGATGGCCTATGGCTACACCTTC. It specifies CASNSRMAYGYTF.

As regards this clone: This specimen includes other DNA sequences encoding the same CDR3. The DNA of the CDR3 is TGTGCCAGCAGCCACAAAGAGACCCAGTACTTC. Translation gives CASSHKETQYF. The genes are TRBV27 and TRBJ2-5; D unclear. The CDR3 is 11 residues long. From germline, CDR1 is MNHEY and CDR2 SMNVEV (reference sequence). V lost 6 bases to trimming and J lost 3 bases, with 5 bases between them.

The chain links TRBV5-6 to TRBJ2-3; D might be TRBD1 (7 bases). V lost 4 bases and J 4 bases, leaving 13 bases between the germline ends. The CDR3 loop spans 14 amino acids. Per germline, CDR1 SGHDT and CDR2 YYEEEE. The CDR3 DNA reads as TGTGCCAGCAGCAGCCAGGGGGGAGCAGATACGCAGTATTTT. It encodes CASSSQGGADTQYF.

The DNA of the CDR3 is TGTGCCAGCAGCCAACAGGGGGCGACTGGAAACACCATATATTTT. Protein: CASSQQGATGNTIYF. The genes are TRBV11-2 and TRBJ1-3; 9 positions match TRBD1. The CDR3 contains 15 residues. CDR1 is SGHAT, CDR2 FQNNGV, per germline. The V gene end was trimmed by 5 bases and the J gene end by 2 bases; junction bases not matched to a gene: 4.

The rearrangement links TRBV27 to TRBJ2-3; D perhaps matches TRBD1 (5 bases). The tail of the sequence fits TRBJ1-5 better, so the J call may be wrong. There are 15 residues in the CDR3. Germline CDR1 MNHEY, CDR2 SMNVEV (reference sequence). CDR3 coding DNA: TGTGCCAGCAGGATAGCGGCGTGGGGCACAGATACGCAGCATTTT. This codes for CASRIAAWGTDTQHF.

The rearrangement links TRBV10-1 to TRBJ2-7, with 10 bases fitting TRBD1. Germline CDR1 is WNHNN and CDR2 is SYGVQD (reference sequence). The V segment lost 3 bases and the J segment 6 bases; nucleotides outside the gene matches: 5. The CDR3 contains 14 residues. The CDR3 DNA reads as TGCGCCAGCAGTGATGGGACAGGGGCTCCCGAGCAGTACTTC. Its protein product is CASSDGTGAPEQYF.

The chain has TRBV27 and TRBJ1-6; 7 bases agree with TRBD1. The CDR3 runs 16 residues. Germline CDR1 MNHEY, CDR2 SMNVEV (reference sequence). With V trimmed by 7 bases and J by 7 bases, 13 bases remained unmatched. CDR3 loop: CASTPRGNRPNSPLHF. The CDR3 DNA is TGTGCCAGCACTCCCAGGGGGAACAGGCCCAATTCACCCCTCCACTTT.

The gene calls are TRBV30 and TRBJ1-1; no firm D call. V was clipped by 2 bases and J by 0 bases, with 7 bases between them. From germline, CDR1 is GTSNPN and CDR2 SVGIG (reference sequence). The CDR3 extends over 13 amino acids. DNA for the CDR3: TGTGCCTGGAGTCCCAGGCTGAACACTGAAGCTTTCTTT. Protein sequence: CAWSPRLNTEAFF.

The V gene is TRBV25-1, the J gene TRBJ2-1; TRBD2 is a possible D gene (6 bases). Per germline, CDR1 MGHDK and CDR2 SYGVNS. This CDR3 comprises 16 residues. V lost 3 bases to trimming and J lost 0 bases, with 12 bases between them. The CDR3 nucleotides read TGTGCCAGCAGTGACCGGGGACTTAGCTCCTACAATGAGCAGTTCTTC. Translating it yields CASSDRGLSSYNEQFF.

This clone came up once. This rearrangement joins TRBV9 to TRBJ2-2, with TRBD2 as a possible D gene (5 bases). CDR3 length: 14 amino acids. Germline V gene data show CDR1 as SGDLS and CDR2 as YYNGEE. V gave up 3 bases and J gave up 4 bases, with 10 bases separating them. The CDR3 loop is CASSAFEGTGELFF. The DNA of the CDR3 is TGTGCCAGCAGCGCGTTTGAGGGCACCGGGGAGCTGTTTTTT.

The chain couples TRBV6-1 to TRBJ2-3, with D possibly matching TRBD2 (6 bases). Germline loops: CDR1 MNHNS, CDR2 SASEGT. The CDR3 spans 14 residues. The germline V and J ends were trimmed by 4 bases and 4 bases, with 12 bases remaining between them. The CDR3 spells CASSVGGGADTQYF. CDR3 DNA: TGTGCCAGCAGTGTTGGGGGAGGCGCAGATACGCAGTATTTT.

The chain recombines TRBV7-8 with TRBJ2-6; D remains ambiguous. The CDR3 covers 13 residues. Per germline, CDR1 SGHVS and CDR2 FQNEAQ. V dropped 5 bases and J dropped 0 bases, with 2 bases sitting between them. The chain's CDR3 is CASSRSGANVLTF. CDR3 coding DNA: TGTGCCAGCAGCCGCTCTGGGGCCAACGTCCTGACTTTC.

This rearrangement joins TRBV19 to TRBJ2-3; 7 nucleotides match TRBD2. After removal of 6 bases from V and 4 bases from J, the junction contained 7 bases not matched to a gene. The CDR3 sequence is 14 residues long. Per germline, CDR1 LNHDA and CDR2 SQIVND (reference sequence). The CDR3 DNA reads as TGTGCCAGTAGCCACGGGGCGGGAGCAGATACGCAGTATTTT. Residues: CASSHGAGADTQYF.

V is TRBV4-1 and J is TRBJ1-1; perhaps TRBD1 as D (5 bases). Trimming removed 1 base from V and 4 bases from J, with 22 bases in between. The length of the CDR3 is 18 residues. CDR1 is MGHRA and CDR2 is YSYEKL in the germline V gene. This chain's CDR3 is CASSQGAQGAGQTTEAFF. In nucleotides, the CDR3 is TGCGCCAGCAGCCAAGGGGCGCAGGGAGCGGGGCAGACCACTGAAGCTTTCTTT.